This TCR beta chain was captured in a study of control samples from healthy donors and cancer patients. Only in-frame clones appear in the TCRdb table, and some are missing; sequencing was by immunoSEQ multiplex PCR. The sample lists some 130,000 clones, about 95% occurring once. Losses at the gene ends were 4 bases for V and 1 base for J; bases not matched to a gene: 5. Germline loops: CDR1 SGHDT, CDR2 YYEEEE. This CDR3 is 16 amino acids long. Sequencing was performed on blood. This rearrangement joins TRBV5-6 to TRBJ1-4, with 9 bases identical to TRBD1. The source is a young man in good health. The CDR3, as DNA: TGTGCCAGCAGCCCAAACAGGGGGCAAACTAATGAAAAACTGTTTTTT. This codes for CASSPNRGQTNEKLFF.